Only one count was recorded for the clone carrying this TCR beta chain. Its matching antigen is unknown. These data come from a study of graft-versus-host responses after intestinal transplantation. Sequenced by immunoSEQ multiplex PCR; TCRdb stores in-frame clones only, minus some. Among just over 40,000 clones listed, around 96% were seen once. The sample consisted of unstimulated CD8+ T cells sorted from spleen or lymph node cells, taken before transplant. This sequence originates from a human donor who was the organ donor for an intestinal transplant.

CDR3 residues: CASSVGGGSGELFF. The DNA of the CDR3 is TGTGCCAGCAGCGTAGGGGGAGGTTCCGGGGAGCTGTTTTTT. The rearrangement links TRBV9 to TRBJ2-2, with TRBD2 as a possible D gene (6 bases). Trimming pared 0 bases from V and 6 bases from J, leaving 9 bases between. The CDR3 runs 14 residues. CDR1 is SGDLS and CDR2 is YYNGEE in the germline V gene.